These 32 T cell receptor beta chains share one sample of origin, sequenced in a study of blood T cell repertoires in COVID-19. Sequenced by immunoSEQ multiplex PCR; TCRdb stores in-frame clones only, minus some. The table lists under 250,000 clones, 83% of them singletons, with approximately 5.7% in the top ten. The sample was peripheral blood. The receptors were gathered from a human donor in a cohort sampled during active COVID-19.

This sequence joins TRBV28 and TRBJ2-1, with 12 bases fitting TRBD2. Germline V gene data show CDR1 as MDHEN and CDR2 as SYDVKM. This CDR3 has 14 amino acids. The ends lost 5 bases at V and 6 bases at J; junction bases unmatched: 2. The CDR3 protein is CASSLAGGINEQFF. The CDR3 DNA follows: TGTGCCAGCAGTCTAGCGGGAGGGATCAATGAGCAGTTCTTC. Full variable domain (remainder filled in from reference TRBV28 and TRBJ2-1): DVKVTQSSRYLVKRTGEKVFLECVQDMDHENMFWYRQDPGLGLRLIYFSYDVKMKEKGDIPEGYSVSREKKERFSLILESASTNQTSMYLCASSLAGGINEQFFGPGTRLTVL.

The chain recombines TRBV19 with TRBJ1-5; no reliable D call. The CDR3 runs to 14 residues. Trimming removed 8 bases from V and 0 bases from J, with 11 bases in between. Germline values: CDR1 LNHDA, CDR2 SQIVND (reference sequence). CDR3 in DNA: TGTGCCAGTCGATTGGCAAATAGCAATCAGCCCCAGCATTTT. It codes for CASRLANSNQPQHF.

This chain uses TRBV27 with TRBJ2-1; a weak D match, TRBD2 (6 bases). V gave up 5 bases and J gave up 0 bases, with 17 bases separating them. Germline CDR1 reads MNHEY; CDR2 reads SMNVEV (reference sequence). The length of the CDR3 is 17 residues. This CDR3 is CASSPSGGISSYNEQFF. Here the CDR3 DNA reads TGTGCCAGCAGTCCTAGTGGAGGGATAAGCTCCTACAATGAGCAGTTCTTC.

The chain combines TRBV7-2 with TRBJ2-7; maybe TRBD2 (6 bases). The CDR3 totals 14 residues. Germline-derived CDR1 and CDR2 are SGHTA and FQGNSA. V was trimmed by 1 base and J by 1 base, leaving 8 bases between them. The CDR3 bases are TGTGCCAGCAGCTTAGGGGGGACTTCCTACGAGCAGTACTTC. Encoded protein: CASSLGGTSYEQYF.

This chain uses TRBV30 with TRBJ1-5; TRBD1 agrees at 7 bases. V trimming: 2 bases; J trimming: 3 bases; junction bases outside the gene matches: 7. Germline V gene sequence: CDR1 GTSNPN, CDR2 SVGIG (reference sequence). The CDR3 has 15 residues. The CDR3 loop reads CAWSPKTGYNQPQHF. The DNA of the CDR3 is TGTGCCTGGAGTCCAAAGACAGGGTACAATCAGCCCCAGCATTTT. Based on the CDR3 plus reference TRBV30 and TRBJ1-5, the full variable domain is SQTIHQWPATLVQPVGSPLSLECTVEGTSNPNLYWYRQAAGRGLQLLFYSVGIGQISSEVPQNLSASRPQDRQFILSSKKLLLSDSGFYLCAWSPKTGYNQPQHFGDGTRLSIL.

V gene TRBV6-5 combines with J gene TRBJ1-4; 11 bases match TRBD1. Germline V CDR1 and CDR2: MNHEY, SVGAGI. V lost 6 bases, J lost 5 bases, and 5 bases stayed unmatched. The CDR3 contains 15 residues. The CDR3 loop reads CASSGQGALNEKLFF. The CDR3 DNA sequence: TGTGCCAGCAGCGGACAGGGGGCCCTAAATGAAAAACTGTTTTTT.

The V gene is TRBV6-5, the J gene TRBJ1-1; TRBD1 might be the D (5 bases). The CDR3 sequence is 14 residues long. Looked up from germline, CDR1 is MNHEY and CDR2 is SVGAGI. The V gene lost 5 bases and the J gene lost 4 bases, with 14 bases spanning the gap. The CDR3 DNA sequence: TGTGCCAGCAGTCGCGACGGGGGGGGCACTGAAGCTTTCTTT. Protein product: CASSRDGGGTEAFF.

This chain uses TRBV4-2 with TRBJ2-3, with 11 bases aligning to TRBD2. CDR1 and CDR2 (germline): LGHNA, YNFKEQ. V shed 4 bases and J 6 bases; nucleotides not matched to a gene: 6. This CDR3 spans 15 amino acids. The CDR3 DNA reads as TGTGCCAGCAGCCTAGGGGCTAGCGGGAGGGATACGCAGTATTTT. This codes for CASSLGASGRDTQYF.

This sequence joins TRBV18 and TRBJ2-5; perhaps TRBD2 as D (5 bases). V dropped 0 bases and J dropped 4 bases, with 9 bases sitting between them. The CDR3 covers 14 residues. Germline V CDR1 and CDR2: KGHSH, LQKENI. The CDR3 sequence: CASSPPTTTETQYF. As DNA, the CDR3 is TGTGCCAGCTCACCACCGACGACTACAGAGACCCAGTACTTC.

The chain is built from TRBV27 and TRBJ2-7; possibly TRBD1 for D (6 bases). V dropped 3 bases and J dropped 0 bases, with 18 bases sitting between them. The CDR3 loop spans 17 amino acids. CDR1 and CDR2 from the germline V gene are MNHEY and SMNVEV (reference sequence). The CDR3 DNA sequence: TGTGCCAGCAGTTTGTTAAGTTCAGGGGCGACCTCCTACGAGCAGTACTTC. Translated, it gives CASSLLSSGATSYEQYF.

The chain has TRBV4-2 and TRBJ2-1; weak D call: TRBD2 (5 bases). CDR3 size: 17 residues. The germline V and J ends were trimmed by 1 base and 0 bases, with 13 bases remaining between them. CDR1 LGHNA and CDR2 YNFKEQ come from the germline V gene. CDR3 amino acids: CASSQALSGGSYNEQFF. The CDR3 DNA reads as TGTGCCAGCAGCCAAGCCCTAAGCGGAGGCTCCTACAATGAGCAGTTCTTC.

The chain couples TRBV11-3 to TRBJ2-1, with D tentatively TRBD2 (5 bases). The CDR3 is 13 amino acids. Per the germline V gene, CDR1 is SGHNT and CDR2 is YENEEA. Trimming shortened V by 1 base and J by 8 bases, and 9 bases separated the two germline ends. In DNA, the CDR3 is TGTGCCAGCAGCTTAGGAGGGAGCCATGAGCAGTTCTTC. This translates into CASSLGGSHEQFF.

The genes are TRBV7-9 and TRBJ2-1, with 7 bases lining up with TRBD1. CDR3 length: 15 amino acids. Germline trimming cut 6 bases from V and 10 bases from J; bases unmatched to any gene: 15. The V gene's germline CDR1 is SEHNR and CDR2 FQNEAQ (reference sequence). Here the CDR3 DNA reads TGTGCCAGCAGTTTCGGGGACAGTAGAAACGCCGAGCAGTTCTTC. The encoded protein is CASSFGDSRNAEQFF. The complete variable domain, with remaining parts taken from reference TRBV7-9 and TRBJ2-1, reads DTGVSQNPRHKITKRGQNVTFRCDPISEHNRLYWYRQTLGQGPEFLTYFQNEAQLEKSRLLSDRFSAERPKGSFSTLEIQRTEQGDSAMYLCASSFGDSRNAEQFFGPGTRLTVL.

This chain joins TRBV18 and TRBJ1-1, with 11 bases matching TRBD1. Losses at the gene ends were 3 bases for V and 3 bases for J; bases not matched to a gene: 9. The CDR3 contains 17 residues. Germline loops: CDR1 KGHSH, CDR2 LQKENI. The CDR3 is CASSPPWTGGADTEAFF. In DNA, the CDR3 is TGTGCCAGCTCACCCCCCTGGACAGGGGGCGCGGACACTGAAGCTTTCTTT.

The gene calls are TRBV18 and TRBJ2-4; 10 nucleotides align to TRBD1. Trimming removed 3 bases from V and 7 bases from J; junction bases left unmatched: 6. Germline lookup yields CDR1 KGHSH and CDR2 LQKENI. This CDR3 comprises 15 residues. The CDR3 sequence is CASSPTTGGRNIQYF. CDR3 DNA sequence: TGTGCCAGCTCACCGACGACAGGGGGCCGGAACATTCAGTACTTC. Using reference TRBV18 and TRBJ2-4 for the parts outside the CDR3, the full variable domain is NAGVMQNPRHLVRRRGQEARLRCSPMKGHSHVYWYRQLPEEGLKFMVYLQKENIIDESGMPKERFSAEFPKEGPSILRIQQVVRGDSAAYFCASSPTTGGRNIQYFGAGTRLSVL.

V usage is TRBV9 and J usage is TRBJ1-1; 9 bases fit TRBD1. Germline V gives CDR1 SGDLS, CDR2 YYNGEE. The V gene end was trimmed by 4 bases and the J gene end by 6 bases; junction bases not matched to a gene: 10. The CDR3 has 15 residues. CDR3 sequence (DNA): TGTGCCAGCAGCCCACGTGGGGGACAGGGAGCTGAAGCTTTCTTT. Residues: CASSPRGGQGAEAFF. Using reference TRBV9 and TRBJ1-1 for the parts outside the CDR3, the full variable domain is DSGVTQTPKHLITATGQRVTLRCSPRSGDLSVYWYQQSLDQGLQFLIQYYNGEERAKGNILERFSAQQFPDLHSELNLSSLELGDSALYFCASSPRGGQGAEAFFGQGTRLTVV.

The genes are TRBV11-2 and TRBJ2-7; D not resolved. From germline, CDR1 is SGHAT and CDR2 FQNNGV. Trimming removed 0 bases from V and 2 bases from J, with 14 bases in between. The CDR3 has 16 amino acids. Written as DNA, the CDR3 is TGTGCCAGCAGCTTAGATGTATACTTGAATACCTACGAGCAGTACTTC. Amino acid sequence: CASSLDVYLNTYEQYF.

CDR3 bases: TGCGCCAGCAGCCCAGCAAGGACTAGCCGGGAAGAGACCCAGTACTTC. This translates into CASSPARTSREETQYF. The chain recombines TRBV5-1 with TRBJ2-5; 8 positions match TRBD2. With V trimmed by 4 bases and J by 3 bases, 11 bases remained unmatched. CDR1 SGHRS and CDR2 YFSETQ come from the germline V gene. The CDR3 is made up of 16 amino acids.

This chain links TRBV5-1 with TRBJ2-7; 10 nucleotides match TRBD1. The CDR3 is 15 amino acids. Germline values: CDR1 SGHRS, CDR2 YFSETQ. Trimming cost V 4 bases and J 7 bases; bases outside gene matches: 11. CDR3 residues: CASSATTGGGGEQYF. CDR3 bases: TGCGCCAGCAGCGCCACGACAGGGGGCGGAGGGGAGCAGTACTTC.

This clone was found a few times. The CDR3: CASSPGAGSQETQYF. The DNA for the CDR3 is TGTGCCAGCTCACCAGGGGCGGGAAGCCAAGAGACCCAGTACTTC. The chain uses TRBV18 and TRBJ2-5; the D gene is possibly TRBD2 (6 bases). V was pared by 2 bases and J by 1 base, with 11 bases between. From germline, CDR1 is KGHSH and CDR2 LQKENI. CDR3 length: 15 amino acids.

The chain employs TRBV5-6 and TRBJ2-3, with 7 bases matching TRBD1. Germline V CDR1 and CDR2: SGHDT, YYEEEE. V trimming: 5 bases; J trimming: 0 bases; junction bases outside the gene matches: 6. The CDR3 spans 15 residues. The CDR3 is CASRPDRESTDTQYF. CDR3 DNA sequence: TGTGCCAGCAGACCCGACAGGGAAAGCACAGATACGCAGTATTTT. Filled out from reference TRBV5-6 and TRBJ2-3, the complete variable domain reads DAGVTQSPTHLIKTRGQQVTLRCSPKSGHDTVSWYQQALGQGPQFIFQYYEEEERQRGNFPDRFSGHQFPNYSSELNVNALLLGDSALYLCASRPDRESTDTQYFGPGTRLTVL.

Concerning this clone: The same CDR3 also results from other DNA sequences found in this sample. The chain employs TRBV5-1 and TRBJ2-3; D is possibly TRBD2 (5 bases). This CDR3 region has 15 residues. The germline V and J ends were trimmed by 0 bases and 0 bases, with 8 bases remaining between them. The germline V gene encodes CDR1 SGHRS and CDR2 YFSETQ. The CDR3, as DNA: TGCGCCAGCAGCTTGGCGGGAACTAGCACAGATACGCAGTATTTT. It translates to CASSLAGTSTDTQYF.

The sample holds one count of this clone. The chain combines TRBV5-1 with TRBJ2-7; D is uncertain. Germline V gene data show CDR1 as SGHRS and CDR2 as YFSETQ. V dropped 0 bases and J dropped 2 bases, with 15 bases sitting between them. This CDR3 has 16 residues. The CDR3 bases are TGCGCCAGCAGCTTGGGATTGTATAGCCCCACCTACGAGCAGTACTTC. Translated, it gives CASSLGLYSPTYEQYF.

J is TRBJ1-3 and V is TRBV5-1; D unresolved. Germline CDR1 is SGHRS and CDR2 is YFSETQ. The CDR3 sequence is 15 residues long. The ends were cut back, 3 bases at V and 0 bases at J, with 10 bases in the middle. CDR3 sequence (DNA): TGCGCCAGCAGCTCGTCAAGCGGCTCTGGAAACACCATATATTTT. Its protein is CASSSSSGSGNTIYF.

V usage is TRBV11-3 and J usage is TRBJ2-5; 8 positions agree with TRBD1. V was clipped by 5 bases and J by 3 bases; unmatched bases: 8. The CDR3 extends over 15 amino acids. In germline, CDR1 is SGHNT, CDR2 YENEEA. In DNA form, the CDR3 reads TGTGCCAGCAGCCGAAGACAGGGGAACGAAGAGACCCAGTACTTC. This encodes CASSRRQGNEETQYF.

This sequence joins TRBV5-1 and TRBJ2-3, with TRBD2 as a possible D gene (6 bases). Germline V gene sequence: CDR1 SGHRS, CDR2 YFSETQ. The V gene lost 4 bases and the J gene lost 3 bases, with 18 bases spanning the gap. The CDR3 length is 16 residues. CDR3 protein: CASSVISGGLTDTQYF. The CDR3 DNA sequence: TGCGCCAGCAGCGTGATCAGTGGGGGGTTAACAGATACGCAGTATTTT.

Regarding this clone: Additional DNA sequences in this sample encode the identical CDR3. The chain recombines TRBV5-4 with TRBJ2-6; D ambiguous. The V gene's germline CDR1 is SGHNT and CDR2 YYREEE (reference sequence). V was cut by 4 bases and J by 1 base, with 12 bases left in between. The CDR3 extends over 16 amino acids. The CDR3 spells CASSPGGSSGANVLTF. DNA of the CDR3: TGTGCCAGCAGCCCTGGCGGTTCTTCTGGGGCCAACGTCCTGACTTTC. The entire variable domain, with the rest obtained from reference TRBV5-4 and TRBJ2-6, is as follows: ETGVTQSPTHLIKTRGQQVTLRCSSQSGHNTVSWYQQALGQGPQFIFQYYREEENGRGNFPPRFSGLQFPNYSSELNVNALELDDSALYLCASSPGGSSGANVLTFGAGSRLTVL.

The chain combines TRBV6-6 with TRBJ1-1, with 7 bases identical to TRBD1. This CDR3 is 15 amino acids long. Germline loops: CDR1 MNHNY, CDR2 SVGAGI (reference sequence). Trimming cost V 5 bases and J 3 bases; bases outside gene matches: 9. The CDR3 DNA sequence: TGTGCCAGCAGTCAACGACAGGGCCGGGACACTGAAGCTTTCTTT. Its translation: CASSQRQGRDTEAFF.

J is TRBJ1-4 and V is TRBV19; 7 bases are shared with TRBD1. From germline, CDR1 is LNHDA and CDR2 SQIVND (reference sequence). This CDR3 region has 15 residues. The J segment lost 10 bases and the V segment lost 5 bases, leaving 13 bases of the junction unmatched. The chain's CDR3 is CASSFPQGLSGKLFF. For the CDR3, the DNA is TGTGCCAGTAGTTTTCCACAGGGGTTAAGCGGAAAACTGTTTTTT.

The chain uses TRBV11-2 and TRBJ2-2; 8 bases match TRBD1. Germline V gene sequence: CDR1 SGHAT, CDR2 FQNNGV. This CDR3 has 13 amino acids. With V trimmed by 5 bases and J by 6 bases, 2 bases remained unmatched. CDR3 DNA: TGTGCCAGCAGCGGACAGGGCTCCGGGGAGCTGTTTTTT. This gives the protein CASSGQGSGELFF.

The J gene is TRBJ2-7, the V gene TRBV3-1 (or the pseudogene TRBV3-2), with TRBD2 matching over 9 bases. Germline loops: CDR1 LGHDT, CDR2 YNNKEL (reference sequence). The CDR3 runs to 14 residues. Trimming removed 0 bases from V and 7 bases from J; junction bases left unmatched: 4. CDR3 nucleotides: TGTGCCAGCAGCCAAGATCTAGCGGGAAGGGAGCAGTACTTC. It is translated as CASSQDLAGREQYF.

The CDR3 spells CASSLEGHRGHGYTF. CDR3 sequence (DNA): TGTGCCAGCAGCTTAGAGGGCCACAGGGGGCATGGCTACACCTTC. The chain joins TRBV7-9 to TRBJ1-2; 9 positions agree with TRBD1. V lost 1 base and J lost 6; bases outside the gene matches: 6. CDR1 SEHNR and CDR2 FQNEAQ come from the germline V gene (reference sequence). CDR3 length: 15 amino acids.